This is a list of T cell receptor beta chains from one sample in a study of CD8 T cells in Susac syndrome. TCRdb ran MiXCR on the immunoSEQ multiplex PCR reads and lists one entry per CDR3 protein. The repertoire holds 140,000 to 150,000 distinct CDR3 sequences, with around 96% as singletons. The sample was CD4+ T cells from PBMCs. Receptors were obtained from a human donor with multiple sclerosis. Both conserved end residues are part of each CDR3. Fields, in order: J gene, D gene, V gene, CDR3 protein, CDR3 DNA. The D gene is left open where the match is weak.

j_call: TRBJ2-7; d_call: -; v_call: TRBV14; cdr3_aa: CASSPVRGWQYF; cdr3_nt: TGTGCCAGCAGCCCCGTGAGAGGGTGGCAGTACTTC
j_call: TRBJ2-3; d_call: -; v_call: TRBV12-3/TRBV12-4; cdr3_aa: CASSRTLEATSTDTQYF; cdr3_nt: TGTGCCAGCAGCCGAACCTTGGAGGCCACTAGCACAGATACGCAGTATTTT
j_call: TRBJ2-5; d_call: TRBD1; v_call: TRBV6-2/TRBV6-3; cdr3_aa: CASSYSQGSETQYF; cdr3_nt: TGTGCCAGCAGTTACTCACAGGGGAGTGAGACCCAGTACTTC
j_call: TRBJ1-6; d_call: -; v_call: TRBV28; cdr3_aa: CASRAGGVYNSPLHF; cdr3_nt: TGTGCCAGCCGGGCCGGCGGGGTATACAATTCACCCCTCCACTTT
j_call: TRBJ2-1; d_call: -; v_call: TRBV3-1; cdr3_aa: CASSQGAYQFF; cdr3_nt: TGTGCCAGCAGCCAAGGTGCCTACCAGTTCTTC
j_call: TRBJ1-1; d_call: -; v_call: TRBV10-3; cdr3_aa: CAISEGITEAFF; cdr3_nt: TGTGCCATCAGTGAGGGAATAACTGAAGCTTTCTTT
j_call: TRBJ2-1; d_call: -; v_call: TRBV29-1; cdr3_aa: CSAWDNPNEQFF; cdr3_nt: TGCAGCGCCTGGGACAACCCCAATGAGCAGTTCTTC
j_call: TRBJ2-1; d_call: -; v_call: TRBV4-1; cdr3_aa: CASSLVSGTLRVSNEQFF; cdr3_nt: TGCGCCAGCAGCCTTGTTTCCGGGACACTGAGGGTGTCGAATGAGCAGTTCTTC
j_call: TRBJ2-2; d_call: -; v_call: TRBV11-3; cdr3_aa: CASSRGAGGTGELFF; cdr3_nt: TGTGCCAGCAGCCGCGGGGCAGGGGGCACCGGGGAGCTGTTTTTT
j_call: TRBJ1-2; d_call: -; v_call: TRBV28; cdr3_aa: CASSLAIDPGYTF; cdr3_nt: TGTGCCAGCAGTCTGGCCATCGACCCGGGCTACACCTTC